The present TCR beta chain was sequenced within a study of beta chain features in type 1 diabetes. Study at large: Sorted cells from all samples, numbering some 99,000,000, were examined.

The CDR3 runs to 16 residues. Trimming removed 1 base from V and 9 bases from J; junction bases left unmatched: 6. CDR1 and CDR2 from the germline V gene are SGHTA and FQGNSA. This clone was counted between two and nine times. Every isolated RNA sample was fully reverse transcribed, so sequencing captured expressed TCRB transcripts. Measured with immunoSEQ multiplex PCR; TCRdb has only the in-frame clones, and not every one. The sample records roughly 370,000 clones, approximately 14% being singletons. This clonotype was obtained from a young man in good health. The V gene is TRBV7-2, the J gene TRBJ2-1; 13 bases are a match to TRBD2. Sequenced input: naive CD4+ T cells from blood. CDR3 region: CASSLETSGGTGEQFF. The DNA for the CDR3 is TGTGCCAGCAGCTTAGAGACTAGCGGGGGGACCGGTGAGCAGTTCTTC. Drawing the rest from reference TRBV7-2 and TRBJ2-1, the complete variable domain is GAGVSQSPSNKVTEKGKDVELRCDPISGHTALYWYRQSLGQGLEFLIYFQGNSAPDKSGLPSDRFSAERTGGSVSTLTIQRTQQEDSAVYLCASSLETSGGTGEQFFGPGTRLTVL.